The T cell receptor (beta chain) described here comes from a study of OX40 agonist ivuxolimab in advanced cancers. Across the whole study: Ivuxolimab, which patients received intravenously every 2 weeks, was dosed at 0.01 to 10 mg/kg.

Produced via immunoSEQ multiplex PCR; TCRdb's table is partial and in-frame only. This table holds over 35,000 clones, about 82% found once. Baseline was the first blood sampling point, followed by cycle 4 day 1 and cycle 7 day 1. The source was CD4+ or CD8+ T cells sorted from blood, collected in a trial of the OX40 agonist ivuxolimab. The origin of this receptor is an adult with an advanced solid tumor such as melanoma, head and neck, liver or kidney cancer.

The CDR3 region has the DNA TGTGCCAGCAGCGTAGAGGCGGGGGAAAAGACCCAGTACTTC. Protein product: CASSVEAGEKTQYF. The rearrangement joins TRBV9 to TRBJ2-5, with 7 bases matching TRBD2. This CDR3 has 14 amino acids. The germline CDR1 and CDR2 sequences are SGDLS and YYNGEE. With V trimmed by 0 bases and J by 6 bases, 5 bases remained unmatched.